Shown below are 17 T cell receptor beta chains from a single sample sequenced in a study of Graves' ophthalmopathy and Graves' hyperthyroidism. RNA transcripts were the template, and TCR beta CDR3 regions were amplified from them. First-round RT-PCR relied on HTBI primers, and a second-round multiplex PCR came next. TCRdb recomputed calls from the multiplex PCR reads with MiXCR, one row per CDR3 protein. Among roughly 700,000 distinct CDR3 sequences, 40% were seen once, and the ten largest hold 44%. The sample consisted of peripheral blood. These receptors all stem from an adult man with Graves' ophthalmopathy.

Comment on this clonotype: Since a much larger clone is just one base distant, this may be a read error. The genes are TRBV29-1 and TRBJ1-4, with 7 bases that match TRBD1. The germline gives CDR1 SQVTM, CDR2 ANQGSEA. CDR3 length: 13 residues. This CDR3 is CTVERQGDEKLFF. In nucleotides, the CDR3 is TGCACCGTTGAAAGACAGGGAGATGAAAAACTGTTTTTT.

V and J are TRBV20-1 and TRBJ1-6; D not resolved. The CDR3 is 13 amino acids. The germline V gene encodes CDR1 DFQATT and CDR2 SNEGSKA (reference sequence). V lost 0 bases, J lost 8 bases, and 8 bases lay in between. The CDR3 DNA sequence: TGCAGTGCTAGAGAGGTGGGCGATTCACCCCTCCACTTT. Translating it yields CSAREVGDSPLHF.

The V gene is TRBV7-6, the J gene TRBJ1-2, with D possibly matching TRBD1 (6 bases). The CDR3 covers 16 residues. CDR1 SGHVS and CDR2 FNYEAQ come from the germline V gene. V lost 1 base, J lost 7 bases, and 19 bases lay in between. The CDR3 here is CASSLGSGEASTGYTF. In nucleotides, the CDR3 is TGTGCCAGCAGCTTAGGGTCAGGGGAAGCGAGCACTGGCTACACCTTC.

This clonotype was counted ten times or more. The chain carries TRBV7-3 and TRBJ2-7, with D perhaps TRBD2 (6 bases). Germline V gives CDR1 SGHTA, CDR2 FQGTGA. V was cut by 0 bases and J by 6 bases, with 15 bases left in between. The CDR3 loop spans 15 amino acids. CDR3 nucleotide sequence: TGTGCCAGCAGCTTAACCCCGGCGGGACGCGGCGAGCAGTACTTC. It is translated as CASSLTPAGRGEQYF.

This clonotype showed up many times. The genes are TRBV2 and TRBJ1-6; TRBD1 agrees at 8 bases. Trimming took 7 bases from V and 13 from J; bases not matched to a gene: 9. Germline V gene sequence: CDR1 SNHLY, CDR2 FYNNEI. CDR3 length: 13 amino acids. The CDR3 DNA is TGTGCCAGCATCTCAGGGGGCGTAGGGCCCCTCCACTTT. Protein product: CASISGGVGPLHF.

For this clonotype: Given a much more abundant clone one base away, this may be a read error. The chain couples TRBV24-1 to TRBJ2-5; D is perhaps TRBD1 (5 bases). The CDR3 is 11 residues long. The germline CDR1 and CDR2 sequences are KGHDR and SFDVKD. V shed 4 bases and J shed 10 bases, with 9 bases lying between them. CDR3 coding DNA: TGTGCCACCAGTGACCCAGGGATCCAGTACTTC. Translating it yields CATSDPGIQYF.

This clonotype showed up many times. The V gene is TRBV7-9, the J gene TRBJ1-5, with a tentative D call TRBD1 (5 bases). CDR1 SEHNR and CDR2 FQNEAQ come from the germline V gene (reference sequence). V was cut by 6 bases and J by 7 bases, with 16 bases left in between. The CDR3 runs to 14 residues. The CDR3 loop reads CASSRSGRAQPQHF. The CDR3 nucleotides read TGTGCCAGCAGTCGTAGCGGCAGGGCCCAGCCCCAGCATTTT.

The J gene is TRBJ2-7, the V gene TRBV2; 9 nucleotides align to TRBD2. The germline CDR1 and CDR2 sequences are SNHLY and FYNNEI. The ends lost 6 bases at V and 4 bases at J; junction bases unmatched: 7. This CDR3 spans 14 amino acids. This CDR3 reads CASRMISGSYEQYF. Written as DNA, the CDR3 is TGTGCCAGCAGAATGATTAGCGGGAGTTACGAGCAGTACTTC.

This clonotype has a count of ten or more. The J gene is TRBJ1-2, the V gene TRBV7-9, with D tentatively TRBD1 (5 bases). There are 14 residues in the CDR3. Deletions cut 5 bases from V and 4 bases from J, with 14 bases between. CDR1 and CDR2 from the germline V gene are SEHNR and FQNEAQ (reference sequence). The CDR3 DNA follows: TGTGCCAGCAGCCTCACCGACAGCCCCTATGGCTACACCTTC. It yields the protein CASSLTDSPYGYTF.

The CDR3 protein is CASSARLAGVRETQYF. The CDR3 DNA follows: TGTGCCAGCAGCGCCCGACTAGCGGGGGTACGGGAGACCCAGTACTTC. V and J are TRBV7-9 and TRBJ2-5; 12 bases align to TRBD2. V lost 5 bases, J lost 5 bases, and 9 bases stayed unmatched. Looked up from germline, CDR1 is SEHNR and CDR2 is FQNEAQ (reference sequence). The length of the CDR3 is 16 residues.

CDR3 DNA sequence: TGTGCCAGCAGCGTCCGGGACAGGGGCACCTACGAGCAGTACTTC. Translated, it gives CASSVRDRGTYEQYF. The rearrangement uses TRBV7-6 and TRBJ2-7; 10 bases fit TRBD1. Germline trimming cut 5 bases from V and 2 bases from J; bases unmatched to any gene: 6. CDR1 and CDR2 from the germline V gene are SGHVS and FNYEAQ. This CDR3 spans 15 amino acids.

Points on this clonotype: The CDR3 ends on some other residue instead of the conserved phenylalanine or tryptophan, so this is likely a read error. The rearrangement uses TRBV12-3 or TRBV12-4 and TRBJ1-1; 8 bases are a match to TRBD1. V was clipped by 6 bases and J by 7 bases; unmatched bases: 10. The length of the CDR3 is 14 residues. In nucleotides, the CDR3 is TGTGCCAGCAGGACCGGGACAGGCGCGAATGAAGCTTTCCCT. Translation: CASRTGTGANEAFP.

About this clonotype itself: It may be a read error: a sequence one base away is much more abundant. This rearrangement joins TRBV24-1 to TRBJ2-2; TRBD1 agrees at 9 bases. There are 15 residues in the CDR3. CDR1 and CDR2 (germline): KGHDR, SFDVKD. The CDR3 sequence is CATSDTGQGPGEPFF. The CDR3, as DNA: TGTGCCACCAGTGACACGGGACAGGGCCCCGGGGAGCCGTTTTTT.

The rearrangement joins TRBV20-1 to TRBJ1-5; D remains unclear. This CDR3 is built from 13 residues. V was trimmed by 4 bases and J by 9 bases, leaving 16 bases between them. Germline V CDR1 and CDR2: DFQATT, SNEGSKA (reference sequence). CDR3 in DNA: TGCAGTGCTATCGGATCTCTCATCGGGCCCCAGCATTTT. Translating gives CSAIGSLIGPQHF.

Concerning this clonotype itself: One end of the junction does not line up with germline, which may come from a read error. The rearrangement joins TRBV20-1 to TRBJ2-7, with TRBD1 matching 7 bases. CDR3 size: 16 residues. From germline, CDR1 is DFQATT and CDR2 SNEGSKA (reference sequence). The CDR3 region has the DNA TGCAGTGCTGTCCCACCCCAGGGGGTGATCTCCCACGAGCAGTACTTC. It specifies CSAVPPQGVISHEQYF.

The chain uses TRBV12-3 or TRBV12-4 and TRBJ1-5, with D perhaps matching TRBD1 (5 bases). The CDR3 is 16 residues long. Trimming removed 5 bases from V and 0 bases from J, with 14 bases in between. The CDR3 nucleotides read TGTGCCAGCAGTCCAAGGGGACTGTATAGCAATCAGCCCCAGCATTTT. Translated: CASSPRGLYSNQPQHF.

J is TRBJ2-3 and V is TRBV9; TRBD1 might be the D (5 bases). This CDR3 contains 14 residues. Trimming left V 3 bases short and J 2 bases short, with 10 bases between. CDR1 is SGDLS and CDR2 is YYNGEE in the germline V gene. For the CDR3, the DNA is TGTGCCAGCAGCGAAACAGGAGACACAGATACGCAGTATTTT. As protein: CASSETGDTDTQYF.